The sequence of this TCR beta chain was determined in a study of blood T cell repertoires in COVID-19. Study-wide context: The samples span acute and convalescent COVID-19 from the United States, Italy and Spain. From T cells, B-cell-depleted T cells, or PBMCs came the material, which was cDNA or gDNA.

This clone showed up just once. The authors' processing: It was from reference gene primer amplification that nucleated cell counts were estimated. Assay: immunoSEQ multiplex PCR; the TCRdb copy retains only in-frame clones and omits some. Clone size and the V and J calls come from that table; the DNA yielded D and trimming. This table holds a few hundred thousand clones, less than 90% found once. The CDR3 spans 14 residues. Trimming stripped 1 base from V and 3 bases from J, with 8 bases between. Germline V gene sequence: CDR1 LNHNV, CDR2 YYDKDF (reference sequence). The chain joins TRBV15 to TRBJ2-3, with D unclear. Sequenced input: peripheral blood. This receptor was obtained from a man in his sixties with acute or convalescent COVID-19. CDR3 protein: CATSRGWATDTQYF. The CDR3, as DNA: TGTGCCACCAGCAGAGGGTGGGCTACAGATACGCAGTATTTT.